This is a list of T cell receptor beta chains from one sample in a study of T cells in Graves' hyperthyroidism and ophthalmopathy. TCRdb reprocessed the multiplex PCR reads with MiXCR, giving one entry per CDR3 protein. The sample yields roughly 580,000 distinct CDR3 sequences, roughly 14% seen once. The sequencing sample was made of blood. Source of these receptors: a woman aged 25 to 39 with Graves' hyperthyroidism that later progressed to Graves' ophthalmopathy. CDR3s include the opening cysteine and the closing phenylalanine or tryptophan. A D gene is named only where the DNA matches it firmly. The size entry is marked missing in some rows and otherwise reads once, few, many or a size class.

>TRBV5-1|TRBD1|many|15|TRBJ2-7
TGCGCCAGCAGCTTAGATGGGACAGGGGCTGACGAGCAGTACTTC
CASSLDGTGADEQYF
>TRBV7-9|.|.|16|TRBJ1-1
TGTGCCAGCAGCTTTTGGGGCAATGGGGGGAACACTGAAGCTTTCTTT
CASSFWGNGGNTEAFF
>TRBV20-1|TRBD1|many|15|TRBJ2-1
TGCAGCGTTACCGAGGACAGGTTAGACTACAATGAGCAGTTCTTC
CSVTEDRLDYNEQFF
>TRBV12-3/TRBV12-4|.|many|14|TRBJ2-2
TGTGCCAGCACCCCCCTGCCGAACACCGGGGAGCTGTTTTTT
CASTPLPNTGELFF
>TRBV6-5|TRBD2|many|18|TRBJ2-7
TGTGCCAGCAGTTACCAAAAGTCAAGAGCGGGAGACTCCTACGAGCAGTACTTC
CASSYQKSRAGDSYEQYF
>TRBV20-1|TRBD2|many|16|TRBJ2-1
TGCAGTGCTAGATCGGGGACTAGCGGGAGGGCCAATGAGCAGTTCTTC
CSARSGTSGRANEQFF
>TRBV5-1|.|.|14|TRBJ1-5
TGCGCCAGCAGCATTGGGATCGTAGGTCAGCCCCAGCATTTT
CASSIGIVGQPQHF
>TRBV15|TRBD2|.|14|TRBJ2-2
TGTGCCGCAGAGGGACTAGCCCACGGCGGGGAGCTGTTTTTT
CAAEGLAHGGELFF
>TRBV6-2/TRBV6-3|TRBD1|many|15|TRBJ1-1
TGTGCCAGCAGTTACGGAGACAGGGTGTGGACTGAAGCTTTCTTT
CASSYGDRVWTEAFF
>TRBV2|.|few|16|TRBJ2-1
TGTGCCAGCAACCCTCGACACGGGGTGACGTACAATGAGCAGTTCTTC
CASNPRHGVTYNEQFF
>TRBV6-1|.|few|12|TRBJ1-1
TGTGCCAGCAGCCTGGACGGCGGGGAATCTTTCTTT
CASSLDGGESFF
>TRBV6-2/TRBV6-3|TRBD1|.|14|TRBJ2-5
TGTGCCAGCAGTCCGGGACAGAGATTAGAGACCCAGTACTTC
CASSPGQRLETQYF
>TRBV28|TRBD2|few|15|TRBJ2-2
TGTGCCAGCAACCCCACTAGCGTCAACACCGGGGAGCTGTTTTTT
CASNPTSVNTGELFF
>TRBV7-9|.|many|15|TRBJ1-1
TGTGCCAGCAGCCCTGACTTTACGGCAGGGACTGAAGCTTTCTTT
CASSPDFTAGTEAFF
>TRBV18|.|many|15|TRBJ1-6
TGTGCCAGCTCACTAACGGAGGTTTATAATTCACCCCTCCACTTT
CASSLTEVYNSPLHF
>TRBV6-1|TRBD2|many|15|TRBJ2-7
TGTGCCAGCAGTCGTTACCCCGGGACTACCTACGAGCAGTACTTC
CASSRYPGTTYEQYF
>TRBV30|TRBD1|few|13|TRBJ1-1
TGTACCTGGAGCCTGGACAGGGGGCAGGAGGCTTTCTTT
CTWSLDRGQEAFF
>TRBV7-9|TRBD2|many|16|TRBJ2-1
TGTGCCAGCAGCTCCTCCGGGACTAGCGGGTACAATGAGCAGTTCTTC
CASSSSGTSGYNEQFF
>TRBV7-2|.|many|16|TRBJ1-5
TGTGCCAGCAGCTTATGGAGGGGTCAGCGCAATCAGCCCCAGCATTTT
CASSLWRGQRNQPQHF
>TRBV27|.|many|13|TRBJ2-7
TGTGCCAGCAAGGGGTTTACCTCCTACGAGCAGTACTTC
CASKGFTSYEQYF
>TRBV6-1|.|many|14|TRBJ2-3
TGTGCCAGCAGTGATACAGGTAGCACAGATACGCAGTATTTT
CASSDTGSTDTQYF
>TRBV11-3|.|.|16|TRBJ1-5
TGTGCCAGCAGCTCACCGGGGGGGGGGAGCAATCAGCCCCAGCATTTT
CASSSPGGGSNQPQHF
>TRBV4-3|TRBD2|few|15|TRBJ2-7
TGCGCCAGCAGCCAGTCGCGGGGGACCTTCGGAGAGCAGTACTTC
CASSQSRGTFGEQYF
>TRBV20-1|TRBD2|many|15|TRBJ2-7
TGCAGTGCTAGAGATCAAGAACTAGCGGGAGAAGAGCAGTACTTC
CSARDQELAGEEQYF
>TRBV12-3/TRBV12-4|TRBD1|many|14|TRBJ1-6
TGTGCCAGCAGTGGACAGGCGGTGGCTTCACCCCTCCACTTT
CASSGQAVASPLHF
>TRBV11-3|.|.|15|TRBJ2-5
TGTGCCAGCAGCTCCCCCCTCCCCCCGCAAGAGACCCAGTACTTC
CASSSPLPPQETQYF
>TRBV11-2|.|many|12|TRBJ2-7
TGTGCCAGCAGCCTAGAAGAGACCGGCAAGTACTTC
CASSLEETGKYF
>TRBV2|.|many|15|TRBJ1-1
TGTGCCAGCAGTGAGAGGACAGCCGTGAACACTGAAGCTTTCTTT
CASSERTAVNTEAFF
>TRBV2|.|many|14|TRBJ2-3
TGTGCCAGCAGTGAATTTACAGGGACAGATACGCAGTATTTT
CASSEFTGTDTQYF
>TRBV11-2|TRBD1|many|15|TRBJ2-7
TGTGCCAGCAGCTTAGCGGGGACAGGGGTTTACGAGCAGTACTTC
CASSLAGTGVYEQYF
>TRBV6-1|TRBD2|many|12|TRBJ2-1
TGTGCCAGCAGCGGGGGAGGGGATGAGCAGTTCTTC
CASSGGGDEQFF
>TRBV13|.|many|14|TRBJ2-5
TGTGCCAGCAGCTTAGGCCGAAGAGGCGAGACCCAGTACTTC
CASSLGRRGETQYF
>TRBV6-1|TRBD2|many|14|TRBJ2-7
TGTGCCAGCACCGGCTCTCTAGCGGCTTACGAGCAGTACTTC
CASTGSLAAYEQYF
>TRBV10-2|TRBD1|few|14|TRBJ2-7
TGCGCCAGCAGCGACGCTGGGACAGGCTACGAGCAGTACTTC
CASSDAGTGYEQYF